The clone carrying this T cell receptor beta chain was counted only a few times. TCRdb's copy holds only in-frame clones and misses some; the assay was immunoSEQ multiplex PCR. The table records 600,000 to 900,000 clones, 80% to 90% of them present only once. This entry comes from a study of shared T cell receptors in the human thymus. These data were also reused for a study on human thymus T cells.

Sequencing input: thymocytes. This clonotype was obtained from a girl under three years old with a congenital heart defect.

CDR3 sequence: CASSPPRGADTQYF. CDR3 nucleotides: TGTGCCAGCTCACCACCCAGGGGCGCAGATACGCAGTATTTT. V usage is TRBV18 and J usage is TRBJ2-3; tentative D call: TRBD1 (6 bases). Deletions cut 0 bases from V and 4 bases from J, with 8 bases between. The CDR3 is made up of 14 amino acids. The germline V gene encodes CDR1 KGHSH and CDR2 LQKENI.